This TCR beta chain comes out of a study of neoadjuvant anti-PD-1 for oral cavity cancer. Measured with immunoSEQ multiplex PCR; TCRdb has only the in-frame clones, and not every one. The table lists approximately 13,000 clones, 55% to 80% of them singletons. Germline V lookup: CDR1 SGHTA, CDR2 FQGNSA. There are 14 residues in the CDR3. Details on this clone: Mismatch with germline at one junction end may stem from a read error.

This specimen consisted of PBMCs, obtained before nivolumab (anti-PD-1) treatment. The sequence came from a person aged 40 to 85 with oral cavity squamous cell carcinoma. V and J are TRBV7-2 and TRBJ2-7; no clear D gene. This chain's CDR3 is CASTLGNLGYEQYF. In DNA form, the CDR3 reads TGTGCCAGCACCTTAGGGAACCTGGGCTACGAGCAGTACTTC.